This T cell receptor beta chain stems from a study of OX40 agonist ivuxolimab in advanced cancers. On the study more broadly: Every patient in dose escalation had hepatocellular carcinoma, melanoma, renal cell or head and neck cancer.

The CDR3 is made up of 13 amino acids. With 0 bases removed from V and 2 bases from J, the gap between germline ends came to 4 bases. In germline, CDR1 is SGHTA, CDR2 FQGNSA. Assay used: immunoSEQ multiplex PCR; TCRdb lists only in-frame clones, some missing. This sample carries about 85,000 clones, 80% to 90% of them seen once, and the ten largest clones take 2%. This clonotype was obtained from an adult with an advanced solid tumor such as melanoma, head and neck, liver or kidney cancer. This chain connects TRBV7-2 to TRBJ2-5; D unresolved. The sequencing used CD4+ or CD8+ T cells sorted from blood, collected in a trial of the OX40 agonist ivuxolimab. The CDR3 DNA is TGTGCCAGCAGCTTAGCCACTCAAGAGACCCAGTACTTC. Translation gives CASSLATQETQYF.